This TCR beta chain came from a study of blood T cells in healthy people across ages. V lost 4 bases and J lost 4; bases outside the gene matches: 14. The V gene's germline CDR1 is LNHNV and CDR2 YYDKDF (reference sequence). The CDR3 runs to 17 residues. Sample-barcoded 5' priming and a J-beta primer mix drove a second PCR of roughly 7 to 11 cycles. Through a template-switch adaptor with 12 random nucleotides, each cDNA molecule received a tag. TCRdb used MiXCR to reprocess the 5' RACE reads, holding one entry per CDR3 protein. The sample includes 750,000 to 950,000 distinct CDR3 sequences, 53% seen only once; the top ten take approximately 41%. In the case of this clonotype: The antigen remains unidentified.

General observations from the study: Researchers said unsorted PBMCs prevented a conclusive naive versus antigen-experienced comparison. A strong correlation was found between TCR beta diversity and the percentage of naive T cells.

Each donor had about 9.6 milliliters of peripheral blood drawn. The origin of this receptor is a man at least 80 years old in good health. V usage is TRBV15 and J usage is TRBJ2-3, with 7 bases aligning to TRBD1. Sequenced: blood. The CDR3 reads CATSKGQRSTVPDTQYF. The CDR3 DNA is TGTGCCACCAGCAAGGGACAGCGGAGCACCGTCCCAGATACGCAGTATTTT. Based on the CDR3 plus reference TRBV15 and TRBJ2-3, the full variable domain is DAMVIQNPRYQVTQFGKPVTLSCSQTLNHNVMYWYQQKSSQAPKLLFHYYDKDFNNEADTPDNFQSRRPNTSFCFLDIRSPGLGDTAMYLCATSKGQRSTVPDTQYFGPGTRLTVL.